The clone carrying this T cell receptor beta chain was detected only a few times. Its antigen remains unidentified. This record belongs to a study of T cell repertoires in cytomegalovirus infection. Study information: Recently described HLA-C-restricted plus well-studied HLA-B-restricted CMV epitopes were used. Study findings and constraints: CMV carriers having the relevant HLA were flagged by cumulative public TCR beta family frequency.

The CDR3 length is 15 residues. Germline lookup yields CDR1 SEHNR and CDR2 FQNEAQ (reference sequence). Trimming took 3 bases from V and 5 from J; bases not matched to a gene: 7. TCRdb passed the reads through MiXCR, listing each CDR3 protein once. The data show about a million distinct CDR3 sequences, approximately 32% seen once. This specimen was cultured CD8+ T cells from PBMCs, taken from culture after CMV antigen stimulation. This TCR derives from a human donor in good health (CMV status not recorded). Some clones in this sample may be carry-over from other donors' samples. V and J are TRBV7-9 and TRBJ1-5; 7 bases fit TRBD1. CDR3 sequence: CASSFNRGPHQPQHF. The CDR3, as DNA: TGTGCCAGCAGCTTTAACAGGGGCCCCCATCAGCCCCAGCATTTT.